These 29 T cell receptor beta chains were sequenced from one sample in a study of molecular identifiers for immune sequencing clone quantification. Using its own MiXCR run on the PCR reads, TCRdb lists one record per CDR3 protein. This sample has 75,000 to 100,000 distinct CDR3 sequences, with over 15% found just once. The sequenced sample consisted of naive CD8+ T cells from blood, with Jurkat cell RNA spiked in. Documented subset: FACS-sorted CD8+CD4-CCR7+CD45RA+ naive T cells. The origin of the receptors is a human donor in good health. Some libraries in this study had Jurkat cell RNA spiked in.

As regards this clonotype: A single base separates this from a much larger clone, so it may be a read error. This rearrangement joins TRBV28 to TRBJ2-5; D gene ambiguous. Germline loops: CDR1 MDHEN, CDR2 SYDVKM. The length of the CDR3 is 17 residues. The CDR3 here is CAGSLGMTPLLVGTQYF. CDR3 nucleotide sequence: TGTGCCGGCAGTTTAGGGATGACCCCATTACTTGTAGGGACCCAGTACTTC.

This clonotype appeared many times. The chain is built from TRBV27 and TRBJ1-1; unclear D gene. V was trimmed by 4 bases and J by 0 bases, leaving 9 bases between them. CDR1 and CDR2 (germline): MNHEY, SMNVEV (reference sequence). This CDR3 contains 14 residues. The CDR3 coding sequence is TGTGCCAGCAGTTGGTCAACTCTGAACACTGAAGCTTTCTTT. It yields the protein CASSWSTLNTEAFF.

The table lists this clonotype with many counts. The chain joins TRBV27 to TRBJ2-5, with D perhaps matching TRBD1 (5 bases). Between the trimmed V and J ends, which lost 4 bases and 1 base, there was a span of 16 bases. The germline gives CDR1 MNHEY, CDR2 SMNVEV (reference sequence). The CDR3 contains 16 residues. CDR3 in DNA: TGTGCCAGCAGTTCACGGCCCGACAGCCCCCAAGAGACCCAGTACTTC. It translates to CASSSRPDSPQETQYF.

Of note for this clonotype: This sequence may be a read error, since a much larger clone differs from it by one base. The chain employs TRBV29-1 and TRBJ1-2, with TRBD1 matching over 9 bases. J lost 3 bases, V lost 5 bases, and 10 bases had no gene match. Germline lookup yields CDR1 SQVTM and CDR2 ANQGSEA. This CDR3 has 15 amino acids. Here the CDR3 DNA reads TGCAGCGTTAAAGGACGGACAGGGGCGGACTATGGCTACACCTTC. Protein: CSVKGRTGADYGYTF.

The rearrangement uses TRBV7-9 and TRBJ1-1; 7 bases agree with TRBD1. This CDR3 region has 15 residues. Germline V gene data show CDR1 as SEHNR and CDR2 as FQNEAQ (reference sequence). Trimming cost V 5 bases and J 4 bases; bases outside gene matches: 10. The CDR3 is CASSRNRGSSTEAFF. The CDR3 nucleotides are TGTGCCAGCAGCAGAAACAGGGGCTCGAGCACTGAAGCTTTCTTT.

At least ten counts were recorded for this clonotype. The chain has TRBV4-1 and TRBJ2-3; D unclear. Germline loops: CDR1 MGHRA, CDR2 YSYEKL. The CDR3 spans 16 residues. The V end lost 0 bases, the J end lost 3 bases, and 13 bases lay between the germline ends. In nucleotides, the CDR3 is TGCGCCAGCAGCCAAGATAGAGACGCCTGGACAGATACGCAGTATTTT. Its translation is CASSQDRDAWTDTQYF.

This clonotype was picked up many times. This sequence joins TRBV4-3 and TRBJ2-1; 12 positions agree with TRBD2. The germline CDR1 and CDR2 sequences are LGHNA and YSLEER. The CDR3 loop spans 18 amino acids. Losses at the gene ends were 0 bases for V and 4 bases for J; bases not matched to a gene: 7. CDR3 in amino acids: CASSQDRTTSGGYNEQFF. The CDR3 nucleotides are TGCGCCAGCAGCCAAGACCGAACGACTAGCGGGGGATACAATGAGCAGTTCTTC.

Concerning this clonotype itself: It may be a read error: a sequence one base away is much more abundant. This sequence joins TRBV4-2 and TRBJ2-3; 10 positions agree with TRBD2. The J call is uncertain, as TRBJ2-1 better fits the DNA end. Germline CDR1 LGHNA, CDR2 YNFKEQ. The CDR3 spans 19 residues. The chain's CDR3 is CASSQDIAGGTPPYNKQFF. The CDR3 nucleotides are TGTGCCAGCAGCCAAGATATAGCGGGAGGCACCCCCCCATACAATAAGCAGTTCTTC.

The V and J genes are TRBV7-2 and TRBJ2-7; 11 bases fit TRBD1. V lost 2 bases to trimming and J lost 6 bases; unmatched junction nucleotides: 12. This CDR3 is 17 amino acids long. Germline assignment: CDR1 SGHTA and CDR2 FQGNSA. The CDR3 DNA is TGTGCCAGCAGCTTACTGTTTTCCGGGACAGGGGGAAGCGAGCAGTACTTC. It encodes CASSLLFSGTGGSEQYF.

This clonotype was recorded at least ten times. The V gene is TRBV19, the J gene TRBJ2-7; TRBD1 is a possible D gene (5 bases). This CDR3 has 13 residues. With 5 bases removed from V and 6 bases from J, the gap between germline ends came to 14 bases. Germline V gene lookup returns CDR1 LNHDA and CDR2 SQIVND (reference sequence). Here the CDR3 reads CASSWGRAGEQYF. The CDR3 nucleotides read TGTGCCAGTAGTTGGGGCAGGGCCGGCGAGCAGTACTTC.

This clonotype came up a few times. Since the CDR3 does not end with the conserved phenylalanine or tryptophan, this likely comes from a read error. The chain combines TRBV12-3 or TRBV12-4 with TRBJ2-2; weak D call: TRBD1 (6 bases). V was pared by 9 bases and J by 3 bases, with 11 bases between. This CDR3 has 13 residues. CDR3 loop: CASQGPYTGELFS. CDR3 nucleotides: TGTGCCAGTCAGGGGCCCTACACCGGGGAGCTGTTTTCT.

There are many counts of this clonotype. The chain is built from TRBV4-2 and TRBJ2-1; the D gene is possibly TRBD2 (6 bases). Germline lookup yields CDR1 LGHNA and CDR2 YNFKEQ. The CDR3 has 11 residues. The ends were cut back, 3 bases at V and 16 bases at J, with 13 bases in the middle. In DNA, the CDR3 is TGTGCCAGCAGCCATTCGGGAGCCTATTTCTTC. Protein product: CASSHSGAYFF.

In the case of this clonotype: A clone one base away is much larger, so this may be a read error. The chain links TRBV6-2 or TRBV6-3 to TRBJ2-7; TRBD1 or TRBD2 may be the D gene (6 bases each). The germline V gene has CDR1 MNHEY and CDR2 SVGEGT. There are 17 residues in the CDR3. The CDR3 sequence is CASTDIEGGARVSERYF. The CDR3 coding sequence is TGTGCCAGCACCGACATTGAGGGGGGAGCCAGGGTGTCCGAGCGGTACTTC.

This clonotype was counted many times. This chain joins TRBV19 and TRBJ2-1; TRBD2 is a possible D gene (5 bases). The CDR3 consists of 14 residues. V lost 3 bases and J 3 bases, leaving 9 bases between the germline ends. Germline CDR1 reads LNHDA; CDR2 reads SQIVND (reference sequence). The CDR3 sequence is CASSISGNYNEQFF. The CDR3, as DNA: TGTGCCAGTAGTATTTCCGGGAACTACAATGAGCAGTTCTTC.

This clonotype was picked up many times. The gene calls are TRBV7-2 and TRBJ1-3; D gene unclear. The length of the CDR3 is 15 residues. CDR1 and CDR2 from the germline V gene are SGHTA and FQGNSA. V dropped 3 bases and J dropped 16 bases, with 25 bases sitting between them. The CDR3 bases are TGTGCCAGCAGCTTCATTTCCCAAAGGACGGAAGGAGTGTATTTT. It encodes CASSFISQRTEGVYF.

This clonotype was observed a few times. The rearrangement links TRBV6-2 or TRBV6-3 to TRBJ1-2; 7 bases line up with TRBD1. The germline V gene has CDR1 MNHEY and CDR2 SVGEGT. The CDR3 totals 12 residues. The V segment lost 9 bases and the J segment 4 bases; nucleotides outside the gene matches: 5. The CDR3 protein is CASSGTAYGYTF. The CDR3 bases are TGTGCCAGTTCCGGGACAGCCTATGGCTACACCTTC.

A word on this clonotype: A much larger clone differs from this one at a single base, so this may be a read error. This chain links TRBV12-3 or TRBV12-4 with TRBJ1-4, with D possibly TRBD1 on 5 matching bases. The CDR3 is 15 amino acids. Here the CDR3 reads CASSLGRVLNEELFF. The CDR3 DNA is TGTGCCAGCAGTTTAGGCAGGGTCCTTAATGAAGAACTGTTTTTT.

At least ten counts were recorded for this clonotype. V and J are TRBV24-1 and TRBJ2-2; D unresolved. CDR3 length: 16 residues. Trimming cost V 6 bases and J 3 bases, with 16 bases left between them. Per germline, CDR1 KGHDR and CDR2 SFDVKD. The CDR3 reads CATSPHWQRHTGELFF. As DNA, the CDR3 is TGTGCCACCAGTCCACACTGGCAACGGCACACCGGGGAGCTGTTTTTT.

As concerns this clonotype: This may arise from a read error, as a much more abundant clone is one base away. This chain links TRBV19 with TRBJ1-5; 8 nucleotides align to TRBD1. Germline V gene lookup returns CDR1 LNHDA and CDR2 SQIVND (reference sequence). This CDR3 region has 16 residues. J gave up 7 bases and V 1 base, and 9 bases lay outside the gene matches. The CDR3 sequence is CASSIAPGQGWQPQHF. The CDR3 nucleotides are TGTGCCAGTAGTATAGCACCCGGACAGGGTTGGCAGCCCCAGCATTTT.

At least ten counts were recorded for this clonotype. The gene calls are TRBV6-5 and TRBJ2-7; 7 positions match TRBD2. This CDR3 comprises 14 residues. CDR1 MNHEY and CDR2 SVGAGI come from the germline V gene. The V gene end was trimmed by 2 bases and the J gene end by 9 bases; junction bases not matched to a gene: 10. As DNA, the CDR3 is TGTGCCAGCAGTTACGGGAGCGGGAACGGATTGCAGTACTTC. This translates into CASSYGSGNGLQYF.

At least ten counts were recorded for this clonotype. The genes are TRBV11-2 and TRBJ2-7, with D perhaps being TRBD1 or TRBD2 (5 bases each). Germline assignment: CDR1 SGHAT and CDR2 FQNNGV. Deletions cut 6 bases from V and 2 bases from J, with 17 bases between. This CDR3 is 15 amino acids long. The CDR3, as DNA: TGTGCCAGCAGTCCTGGGAGCAGGGTGGCCTACGAGCAGTACTTC. It encodes CASSPGSRVAYEQYF. The full variable domain, in which reference TRBV11-2 and TRBJ2-7 provide the parts outside the CDR3, is EAGVAQSPRYKIIEKRQSVAFWCNPISGHATLYWYQQILGQGPKLLIQFQNNGVVDDSQLPKDRFSAERLKGVDSTLKIQPAKLEDSAVYLCASSPGSRVAYEQYFGPGTRLTVT.

The sample holds many counts of this clonotype. The J gene is TRBJ2-7, the V gene TRBV30, with no clear D. Trimming stripped 3 bases from V and 3 bases from J, with 9 bases between. The CDR3 is 12 amino acids. The germline V gene has CDR1 GTSNPN and CDR2 SVGIG (reference sequence). CDR3 nucleotide sequence: TGTGCCTGGAGAAACGGGTACTACGAGCAGTACTTC. Translated, it gives CAWRNGYYEQYF.

In its sample, this clonotype was seen many times. In DNA form, the CDR3 reads TGTGCCAGCAGTTACTTCAGAGGCGGGAGCACAGATACGCAGTATTTT. Its protein product is CASSYFRGGSTDTQYF. V gene TRBV6-2 or TRBV6-3 combines with J gene TRBJ2-3; perhaps TRBD2 as D (5 bases). CDR3 length equals 16 residues. CDR1 MNHEY and CDR2 SVGEGT come from the germline V gene. Trimming pared 1 base from V and 0 bases from J, leaving 11 bases between.

Comment on this clonotype: A much bigger clone sits one base away, suggesting this may be a read error. The rearrangement uses TRBV27 and TRBJ2-7; 7 bases match TRBD2. V shed 2 bases and J 2 bases; nucleotides not matched to a gene: 6. Germline-derived CDR1 and CDR2 are MNHEY and SMNVEV (reference sequence). The length of the CDR3 is 15 residues. CDR3 in amino acids: CASSLGSGGPYEQYF. CDR3 nucleotides: TGTGCCAGCAGTTTAGGATCGGGGGGACCCTACGAGCAGTACTTC.

This clonotype was observed a handful of times. The V and J genes are TRBV7-6 and TRBJ2-7; 10 bases map to TRBD1. The ends lost 5 bases at V and 2 bases at J; junction bases unmatched: 6. Looked up from germline, CDR1 is SGHVS and CDR2 is FNYEAQ. The CDR3 extends over 15 amino acids. CDR3 sequence: CASSTHGTGAYEQYF. CDR3 DNA: TGTGCCAGCAGCACACACGGGACAGGGGCCTACGAGCAGTACTTC.

This clonotype was recorded many times. The rearrangement uses TRBV7-9 and TRBJ2-1, with 8 bases identical to TRBD1. The CDR3 sequence is 14 residues long. V was clipped by 4 bases and J by 8 bases; unmatched bases: 7. Germline loops: CDR1 SEHNR, CDR2 FQNEAQ (reference sequence). In nucleotides, the CDR3 is TGTGCCAGCAGCTCTGGACAGGGTTGGGATGAGCAGTTCTTC. This gives the protein CASSSGQGWDEQFF. The full variable domain, rest sourced from reference TRBV7-9 and TRBJ2-1, is DTGVSQNPRHKITKRGQNVTFRCDPISEHNRLYWYRQTLGQGPEFLTYFQNEAQLEKSRLLSDRFSAERPKGSFSTLEIQRTEQGDSAMYLCASSSGQGWDEQFFGPGTRLTVL.

Notes on this clonotype: A much larger clonotype is one base distant, so this may be a read error. The rearrangement uses TRBV30 and TRBJ1-3; D ambiguous. In germline, CDR1 is GTSNPN, CDR2 SVGIG (reference sequence). The CDR3 totals 13 residues. CDR3 sequence reads: CAWSEGSGSTIYF. CDR3 DNA sequence: TGTGCCTGGAGTGAAGGGTCTGGAAGCACCATATATTTT.

As for this clonotype: A much larger clone differs from this one at a single base, so this may be a read error. The chain links TRBV4-1 to TRBJ1-5; tentative D call: TRBD1 (5 bases). With 10 bases removed from V and 4 bases from J, the gap between germline ends came to 14 bases. The CDR3 is made up of 13 amino acids. Looked up from germline, CDR1 is MGHRA and CDR2 is YSYEKL. CDR3 protein: CATSWDLNQPQHF. As DNA, the CDR3 is TGCGCCACCAGTTGGGACTTGAATCAGCCCCAGCATTTT.

This clonotype was seen many times. This rearrangement joins TRBV19 to TRBJ2-7; no reliable D call. Trimming cost V 8 bases and J 0 bases, with 11 bases left between them. This CDR3 is built from 13 residues. Germline V gene data show CDR1 as LNHDA and CDR2 as SQIVND (reference sequence). CDR3 sequence reads: CASRARSSYEQYF. CDR3 DNA: TGTGCCAGTCGGGCAAGGAGCTCCTACGAGCAGTACTTC.